This entry is about one T cell receptor beta chain. The data originate from a study of blood T cell repertoires in COVID-19. Profiled with immunoSEQ multiplex PCR; TCRdb holds only in-frame clones, not every one. The data contain over 150,000 clones, 81% of them singletons. The CDR3 runs 15 residues. The germline V and J ends were trimmed by 4 bases and 7 bases, with 15 bases remaining between them. The V gene's germline CDR1 is KGHDR and CDR2 SFDVKD. Sequencing input: peripheral blood. The gene calls are TRBV24-1 and TRBJ2-2; tentatively, D is TRBD1 (5 bases). The sequence was obtained from a woman of 80 years or more with COVID-19, enrolled during active disease. CDR3 loop: CATSELGGTGGELFF. CDR3 nucleotides: TGTGCCACCAGTGAACTCGGCGGTACAGGCGGGGAGCTGTTTTTT.